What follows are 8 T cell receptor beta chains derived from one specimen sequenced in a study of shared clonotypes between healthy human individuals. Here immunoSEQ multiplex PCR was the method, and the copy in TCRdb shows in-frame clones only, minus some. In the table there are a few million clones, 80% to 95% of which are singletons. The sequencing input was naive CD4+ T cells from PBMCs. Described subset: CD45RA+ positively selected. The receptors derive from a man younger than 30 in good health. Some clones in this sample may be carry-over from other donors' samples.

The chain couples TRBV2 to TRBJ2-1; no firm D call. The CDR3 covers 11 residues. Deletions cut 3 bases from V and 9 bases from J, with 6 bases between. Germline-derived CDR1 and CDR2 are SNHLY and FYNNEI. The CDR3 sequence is CASSDLGEQFF. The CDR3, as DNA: TGTGCCAGCAGTGATCTGGGTGAGCAGTTCTTC.

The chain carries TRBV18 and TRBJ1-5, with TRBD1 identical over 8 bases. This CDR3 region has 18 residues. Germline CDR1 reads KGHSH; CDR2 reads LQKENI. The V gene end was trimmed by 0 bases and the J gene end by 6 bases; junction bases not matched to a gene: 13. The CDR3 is CASSPPLDPGGRGQPQHF. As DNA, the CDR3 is TGTGCCAGCTCACCACCACTCGACCCAGGGGGCAGGGGTCAGCCCCAGCATTTT.

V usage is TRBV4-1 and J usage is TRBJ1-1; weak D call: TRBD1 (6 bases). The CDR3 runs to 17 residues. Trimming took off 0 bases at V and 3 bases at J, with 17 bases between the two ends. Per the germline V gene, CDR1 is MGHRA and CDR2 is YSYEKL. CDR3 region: CASSQDRGRQADTEAFF. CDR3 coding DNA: TGCGCCAGCAGCCAAGATCGGGGTAGACAGGCCGACACTGAAGCTTTCTTT.

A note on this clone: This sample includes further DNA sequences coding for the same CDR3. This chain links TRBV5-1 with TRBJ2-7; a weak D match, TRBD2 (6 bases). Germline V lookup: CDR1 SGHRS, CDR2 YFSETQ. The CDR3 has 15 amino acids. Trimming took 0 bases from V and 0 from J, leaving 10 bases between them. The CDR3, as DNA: TGCGCCAGCAGCTTGGTTTCCGGGAGCTCCTACGAGCAGTACTTC. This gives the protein CASSLVSGSSYEQYF. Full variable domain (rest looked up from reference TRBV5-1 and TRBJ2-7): KAGVTQTPRYLIKTRGQQVTLSCSPISGHRSVSWYQQTPGQGLQFLFEYFSETQRNKGNFPGRFSGRQFSNSRSEMNVSTLELGDSALYLCASSLVSGSSYEQYFGPGTRLTVT.

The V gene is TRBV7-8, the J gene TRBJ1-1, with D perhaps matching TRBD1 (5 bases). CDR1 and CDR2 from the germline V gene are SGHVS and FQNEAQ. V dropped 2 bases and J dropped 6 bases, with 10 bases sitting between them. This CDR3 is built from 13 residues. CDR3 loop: CASSLMGDPEAFF. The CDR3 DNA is TGTGCCAGCAGCTTAATGGGGGACCCTGAAGCTTTCTTT.

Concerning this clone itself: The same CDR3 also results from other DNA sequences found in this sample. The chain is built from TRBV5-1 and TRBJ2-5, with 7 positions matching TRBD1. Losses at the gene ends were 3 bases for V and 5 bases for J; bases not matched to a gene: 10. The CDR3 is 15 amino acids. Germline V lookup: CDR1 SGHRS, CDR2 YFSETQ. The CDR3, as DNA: TGCGCCAGCAGCTCCGGGACAGCCTGGGGTGAGACCCAGTACTTC. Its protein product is CASSSGTAWGETQYF.

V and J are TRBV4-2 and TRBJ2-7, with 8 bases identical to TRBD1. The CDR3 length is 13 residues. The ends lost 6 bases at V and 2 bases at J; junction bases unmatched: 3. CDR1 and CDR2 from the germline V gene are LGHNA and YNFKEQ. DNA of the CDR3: TGTGCCAGCAGTAGGGGACAGGCCTACGAGCAGTACTTC. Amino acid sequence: CASSRGQAYEQYF.

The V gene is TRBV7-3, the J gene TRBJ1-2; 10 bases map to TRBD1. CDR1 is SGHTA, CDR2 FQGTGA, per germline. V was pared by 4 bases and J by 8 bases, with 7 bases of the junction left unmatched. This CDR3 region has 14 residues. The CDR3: CASSSWGQGSGYTF. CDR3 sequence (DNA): TGTGCCAGCAGCTCGTGGGGACAGGGGTCGGGCTACACCTTC.